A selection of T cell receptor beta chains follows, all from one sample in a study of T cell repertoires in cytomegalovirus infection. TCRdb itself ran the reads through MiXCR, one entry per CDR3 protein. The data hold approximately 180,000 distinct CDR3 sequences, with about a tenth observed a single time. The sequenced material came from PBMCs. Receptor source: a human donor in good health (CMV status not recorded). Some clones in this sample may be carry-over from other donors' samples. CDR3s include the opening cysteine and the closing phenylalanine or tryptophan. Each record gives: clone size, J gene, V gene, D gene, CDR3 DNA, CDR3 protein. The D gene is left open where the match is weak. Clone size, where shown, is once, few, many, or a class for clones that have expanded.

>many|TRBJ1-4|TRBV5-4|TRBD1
TGTGCCAGCAGCCAGGGGGCAACTAATGAAAAACTGTTTTTT
CASSQGATNEKLFF
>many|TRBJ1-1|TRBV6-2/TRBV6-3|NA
TGTGCCAGCAGAACGGTGGATCGAGGGATCGAAGCTTTCTTT
CASRTVDRGIEAFF
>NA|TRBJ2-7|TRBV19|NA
TGTGCCAGTAGTATGGGCGCGAGCTACGAGCAGTACTTC
CASSMGASYEQYF
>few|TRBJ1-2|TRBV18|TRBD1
TGTGCCAGCTCACCGAACTTCTCCCAGAGGGGGGACAGACTCGATGGCTACACCTTC
CASSPNFSQRGDRLDGYTF
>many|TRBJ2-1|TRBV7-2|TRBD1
TGTGCCAGCAGGACAGGGCGCGACAATGAGCAGTTCTTC
CASRTGRDNEQFF
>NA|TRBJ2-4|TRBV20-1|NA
TGCAGTGCTAAAGCCGGGACGTTAGCCAAAAACATTCAGTACTTC
CSAKAGTLAKNIQYF
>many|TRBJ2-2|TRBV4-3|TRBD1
TGCGCCAGCAGCCAAGAGGCAGGGGGCTACACCGGGGAGCTGTTTTTT
CASSQEAGGYTGELFF
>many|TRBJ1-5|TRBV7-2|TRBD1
TGTGCCAGCAGCCCTTGGACAGGGGGCTCTCAGCCCCAGCATTTT
CASSPWTGGSQPQHF
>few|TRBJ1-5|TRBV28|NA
TGTGCCAGTAGTTGGGGGGATCAGCCCCAGCATTTT
CASSWGDQPQHF
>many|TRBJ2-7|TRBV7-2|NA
TGTGCCAGCAGCTCAGGGGTCCACGAGCAGTACTTC
CASSSGVHEQYF
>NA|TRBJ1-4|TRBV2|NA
TGTGCCAGCAGTGAACGGATACAGGGAGGGTGGAACGAAAAACTGTTTTTT
CASSERIQGGWNEKLFF
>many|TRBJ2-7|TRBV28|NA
TGTGCCAGCAGCTTTGGGACCTACGAGCAGTACTTC
CASSFGTYEQYF
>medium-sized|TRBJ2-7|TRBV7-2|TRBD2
TGTGCCAGCAGCCCCTTAGCTGGCGGGAGCGGACACGAGCAGTACTTC
CASSPLAGGSGHEQYF
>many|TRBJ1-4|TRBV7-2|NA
TGTGCCAGCAGCTTACCTTCAGAGGGGGCTAATGAAAAACTGTTTTTT
CASSLPSEGANEKLFF
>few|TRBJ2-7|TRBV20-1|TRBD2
TGCAGTGTTCAGGGAGGGTTGGACTACGAGCAGTACTTC
CSVQGGLDYEQYF
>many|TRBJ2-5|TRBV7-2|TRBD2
TGTGCCAGCAGCTTATTGGGCCTAGCGGGACAAGAGACCCAGTACTTC
CASSLLGLAGQETQYF
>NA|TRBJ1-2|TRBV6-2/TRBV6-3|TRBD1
TGTGCCAGCAGTTACGAGACAGGGGTTGGCTACACCTTC
CASSYETGVGYTF
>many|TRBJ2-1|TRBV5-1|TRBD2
TGCGCCAGCAGCCCAGGCCCAGCGGGAGGCGACAATGAGCAGTTCTTC
CASSPGPAGGDNEQFF
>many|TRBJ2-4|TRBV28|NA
TGTGCCAGCAGTTTCTCGACTGGCGGGACGGGAAGCGGCAAAAACATTCAGTACTTC
CASSFSTGGTGSGKNIQYF
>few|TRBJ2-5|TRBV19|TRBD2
TGTGCCAGTAGCCCGGGACTAGCGGTACAAGAGACCCAGTACTTC
CASSPGLAVQETQYF
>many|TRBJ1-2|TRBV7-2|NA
TGTGCCAGCAGCTCCAGAGCGGGGTATAACGGTGGCTACACCTTC
CASSSRAGYNGGYTF
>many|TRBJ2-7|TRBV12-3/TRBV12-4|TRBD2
TGTGCCAGCAGTCTCGGGGGGAGCCTTTCCTACGAGCAGTACTTC
CASSLGGSLSYEQYF
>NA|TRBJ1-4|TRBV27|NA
TGTGCCAGCAGAGGGGTCCCGGGAAGATCGAATGAAAAACTGTTTTTT
CASRGVPGRSNEKLFF
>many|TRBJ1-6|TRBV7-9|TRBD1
TGTGCCAGCAGCTTAGAGAGGGGGCCAGGTTCACCCCTCCACTTT
CASSLERGPGSPLHF
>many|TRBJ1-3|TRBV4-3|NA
TGCGCCAGCAGCCAAAGTATGAGTTATACCATATATTTT
CASSQSMSYTIYF
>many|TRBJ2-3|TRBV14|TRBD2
TGTGCCAGCTCCGGACTAGCGGGGGGCATCACAGATACGCAGTATTTT
CASSGLAGGITDTQYF
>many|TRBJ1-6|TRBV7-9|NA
TGTGCCAGCAGCACGAGTTCACCCCTCCACTTT
CASSTSSPLHF
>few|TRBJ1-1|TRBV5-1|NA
TGCGCCAGCAGCTTGGGTTTAGGTGGCCCTGAAGCTTTCTTT
CASSLGLGGPEAFF
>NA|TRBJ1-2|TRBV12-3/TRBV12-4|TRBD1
TGTGCCAGCAGTTTTGGTACAGGGGGCGGAGGTGGCTACACCTTC
CASSFGTGGGGGYTF
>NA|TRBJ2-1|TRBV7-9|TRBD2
TGTGCCAGCTCAAAATCCGGGACTAGTAATGAGCAGTTCTTC
CASSKSGTSNEQFF
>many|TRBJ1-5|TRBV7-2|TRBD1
TGTGCCAGCAGGGCGACAGGGGGCCAGCCCCAGCATTTT
CASRATGGQPQHF
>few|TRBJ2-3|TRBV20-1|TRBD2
TGCAGTGCTAGAGATACGAGCGGGAGGGCCAGAGATACGCAGTATTTT
CSARDTSGRARDTQYF
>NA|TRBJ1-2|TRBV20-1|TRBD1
TGCAGTGCTAGAAACATACCGGGACAGGGGGCTTTGGGCTACACCTTC
CSARNIPGQGALGYTF
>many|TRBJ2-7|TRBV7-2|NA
TGTGCCAGCAGCTTAGTACGGGCCTACGAGCAGTACTTC
CASSLVRAYEQYF
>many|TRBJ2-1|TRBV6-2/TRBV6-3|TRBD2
TGTGCCAGCAGGGGACTAGCGGGAGGCAATGAGCAGTTCTTC
CASRGLAGGNEQFF
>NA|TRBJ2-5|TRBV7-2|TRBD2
TGTGCCAGCAGTGTTAGCGGGGGGAGAGGAGAGACCCAGTACTTC
CASSVSGGRGETQYF
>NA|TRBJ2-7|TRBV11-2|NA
TGTGCCAGCAGCTTCGGGGGTCCGGGTGGTGAGCGGTACTTC
CASSFGGPGGERYF